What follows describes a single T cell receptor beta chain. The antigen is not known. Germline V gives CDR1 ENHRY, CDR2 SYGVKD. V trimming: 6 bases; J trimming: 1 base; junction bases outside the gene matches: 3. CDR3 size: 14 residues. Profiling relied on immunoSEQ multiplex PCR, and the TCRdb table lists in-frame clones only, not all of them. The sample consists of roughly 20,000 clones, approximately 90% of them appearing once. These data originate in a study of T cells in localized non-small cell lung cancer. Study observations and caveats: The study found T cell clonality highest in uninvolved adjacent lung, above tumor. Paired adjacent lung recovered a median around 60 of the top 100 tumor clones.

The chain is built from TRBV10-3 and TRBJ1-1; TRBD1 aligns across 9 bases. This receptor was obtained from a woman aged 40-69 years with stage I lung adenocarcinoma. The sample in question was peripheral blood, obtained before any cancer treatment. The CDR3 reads CAISPTGGNTEAFF. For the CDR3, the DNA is TGTGCCATCAGCCCGACAGGGGGGAACACTGAAGCTTTCTTT.